This is a list of T cell receptor beta chains from one sample in a study of cytomegalovirus exposure and HLA in healthy donors. The assay was immunoSEQ multiplex PCR, and TCRdb's table has in-frame clones only and misses some. The sample has about 160,000 clones; 85% to 90% are singletons. Sequenced: PBMCs. These TCRs come from a man younger than 30 in good health and CMV-seropositive. The CDR3 runs from the conserved cysteine through the conserved F or W. D genes are given only for firm matches. Only some rows state a clone size, as once, few, many or a class for expanded clones.

>TRBV27|TRBJ1-5|few|-
TGTGCCAGCAGTTTGGGAGTCAATCAGCCCCAGCATTTT
CASSLGVNQPQHF
>TRBV4-2|TRBJ2-7|-|TRBD2
TGTGCCAGCAGCCCCAACCTAGGACTAGCGGATTACGAGCAGTACTTC
CASSPNLGLADYEQYF
>TRBV6-1|TRBJ2-2|-|-
TGTGCCAGCAGCCTCTACACCGGGGAGCTGTTTTTT
CASSLYTGELFF
>TRBV9|TRBJ1-1|-|-
TGTGCCAGCAGCGTAGGGGAGGGGGGAAGGCGGGCTGAAGCTTTCTTT
CASSVGEGGRRAEAFF
>TRBV7-7|TRBJ2-1|-|-
TGTGCTAGCAGCATTAGCGGAGGAGGGAGTGAGCAGTTCTTC
CASSISGGGSEQFF
>TRBV7-9|TRBJ2-7|-|TRBD2
TGTGCCAGCAGCAGACTAGCGGGAGGGGTCTACGAGCAGTACTTC
CASSRLAGGVYEQYF
>TRBV7-9|TRBJ1-2|once|-
TGTGCCAGCAGCTTAGAGACACATGGCTACACCTTC
CASSLETHGYTF
>TRBV5-1|TRBJ2-2|-|-
TGCGCCAGCAGCTTGTCAATTCCCGGGGAGCTGTTTTTT
CASSLSIPGELFF
>TRBV6-5|TRBJ2-3|-|-
TGTGCCAGCAGTTCCACTACAGATACGCAGTATTTT
CASSSTTDTQYF
>TRBV7-7|TRBJ2-2|-|-
TGTGCTAGCGAGGGGGTCCCCGGGGAGCTGTTTTTT
CASEGVPGELFF
>TRBV6-1|TRBJ1-3|-|-
TGTGCCAGCAGTGAACAGGGTGATTACTCTGGAAACACCATATATTTT
CASSEQGDYSGNTIYF
>TRBV11-2|TRBJ1-1|-|-
TGTGCCAGCAGCTTACAGGTGAACACTGAAGCTTTCTTT
CASSLQVNTEAFF
>TRBV2|TRBJ1-1|few|-
TGTGCCAGCAGTGGGCGGATGGGCACTGAAGCTTTCTTT
CASSGRMGTEAFF
>TRBV15|TRBJ2-2|-|TRBD2
TGTGCCACCAGCAGAGCGGGACTAGCGGGCCCCGGGGAGCTGTTTTTT
CATSRAGLAGPGELFF
>TRBV5-1|TRBJ2-1|-|TRBD2
TGCGCCAGCAGCCCCGGCACTAGCGGCTCCTACAATGAGCAGTTCTTC
CASSPGTSGSYNEQFF
>TRBV7-9|TRBJ2-2|-|-
TGTGCCAGCAGCTTTAGCCCCGGGGAGCTGTTTTTT
CASSFSPGELFF
>TRBV4-1|TRBJ2-3|-|-
TGCGCCAGCAGCCAAGCCGGGTCCGGGGATACGCAGTATTTT
CASSQAGSGDTQYF
>TRBV7-3|TRBJ2-1|-|-
TGTGCCAGCAGCCCCTACGGACTCGGGGGAGGCAATGAGCAGTTCTTC
CASSPYGLGGGNEQFF
>TRBV19|TRBJ2-3|-|TRBD2
TGTGCCAGTAGCTTGCTAGCGGGACTAAACGGAGATACGCAGTATTTT
CASSLLAGLNGDTQYF
>TRBV11-2|TRBJ2-2|-|TRBD2
TGTGCCAGCAGCTTATGGTCTCGCGGGAGTGTCGAGCTGTTTTTT
CASSLWSRGSVELFF
>TRBV6-5|TRBJ2-5|-|-
TGTGCCAGCAGTTATTTCGGAGGGACTGTTGAGACCCAGTACTTC
CASSYFGGTVETQYF
>TRBV5-4|TRBJ2-7|-|TRBD2
TGTGCCAGCAGCTCGGATAGCGGGAGTATATACGAGCAGTACTTC
CASSSDSGSIYEQYF
>TRBV2|TRBJ1-4|-|TRBD1
TGTGCCAGCACACTATCCGGGACAGGGGGTGAAAAACTGTTTTTT
CASTLSGTGGEKLFF
>TRBV2|TRBJ2-7|many|TRBD1
TGTGCCAGCAGTGAATGGGGACAGCTAACCGAGCAGTACTTC
CASSEWGQLTEQYF
>TRBV11-2|TRBJ2-5|-|-
TGTGCCAGCAGCTATGGCCCTCGGGGAGAAGAGACCCAGTACTTC
CASSYGPRGEETQYF
>TRBV4-1|TRBJ2-1|many|-
TGCGCCAGCAGCCCGCGGACTATTTTGGGGGATGAGCAGTTCTTC
CASSPRTILGDEQFF